This TCR beta chain came from a study of beta chain features in type 1 diabetes. V lost 1 base to trimming and J lost 7 bases, with 10 bases between them. Germline CDR1 is SGHTA and CDR2 is FQGTGA. The CDR3 length is 13 residues. Expressed TCRB transcripts were sequenced because the entire RNA isolate underwent reverse transcription. Generated by immunoSEQ multiplex PCR, the TCRdb table keeps only in-frame clones and is missing some. The sample holds roughly 500,000 clones, roughly an eighth seen once. General study points: The VDJ junctions of type 1 diabetes patients carried fewer insertions and more deletions.

CD45RO/CCR7/CD25/CD127/CD95/CD27 staining was used to isolate CD4+ naive, central memory, regulatory and stem cell-like memory cells by sorting. Sort purity for all populations was recorded as exceeding 98%. This clone was observed a few times. Its specificity is not known. This sequence joins TRBV7-3 and TRBJ1-1, with D hard to call. The sequenced sample consisted of naive CD4+ T cells from blood. This receptor was taken from a woman aged 18-30 years in good health. The CDR3 nucleotides are TGTGCCAGCAGCTTAAGAAGGAATAGTGAAGCTTTCTTT. The encoded protein is CASSLRRNSEAFF.